This T cell receptor beta chain was retrieved from a study of blood T cell repertoires in COVID-19. Study summary: Samples of COVID-19 (acute and convalescent) were obtained from the United States, Italy and Spain.

V was clipped by 4 bases and J by 9 bases, with 15 bases between them. Germline values: CDR1 LNHNV, CDR2 YYDKDF (reference sequence). This CDR3 has 13 amino acids. Original handling: Amplified reference gene primers provided the basis for estimating nucleated cell counts. The table came from immunoSEQ multiplex PCR; TCRdb's copy has only in-frame clones and leaves some out. V and J calls and clone size are those listed in that table; D and trimming were worked out from the DNA. The data hold fewer than 400,000 clones, with around 86% observed a single time. The sequence came from a human donor in a cohort sampled during active COVID-19. The source material was peripheral blood. The chain recombines TRBV15 with TRBJ1-2; D unclear. The CDR3, as DNA: TGTGCCACCAGCAATTTCGGGAGGGTCCGCTACACCTTC. Encoded protein: CATSNFGRVRYTF. Drawing the rest from reference TRBV15 and TRBJ1-2, the complete variable domain is DAMVIQNPRYQVTQFGKPVTLSCSQTLNHNVMYWYQQKSSQAPKLLFHYYDKDFNNEADTPDNFQSRRPNTSFCFLDIRSPGLGDTAMYLCATSNFGRVRYTFGSGTRLTVV.